The 14 T cell receptor beta chains presented below share a single source sample, sequenced in a study of neurological immune-mediated disorders. Time point reported: longitudinal time-point 3. TCRdb independently ran MiXCR on the 5' RACE reads; one entry per CDR3 protein. This sample has around 100,000 distinct CDR3 sequences, with approximately 10% found just once. The sample consisted of PBMCs. The source is a female donor with HTLV-1-associated myelopathy (HAM/TSP).

Ten or more counts support this clonotype. This rearrangement joins TRBV5-1 to TRBJ2-7; D is possibly TRBD2 (5 bases). Trimming removed 4 bases from V and 1 base from J, with 12 bases in between. In germline, CDR1 is SGHRS, CDR2 YFSETQ. CDR3 length: 14 amino acids. The CDR3 DNA follows: TGCGCCAGCAGCGACGGACTGACTTCCTACGAGCAGTACTTC. Its protein product is CASSDGLTSYEQYF.

In its sample, this clonotype was seen a few times. The V and J genes are TRBV2 and TRBJ2-1; the D gene is possibly TRBD2 (5 bases). The CDR3 loop spans 13 amino acids. Trimming left V 3 bases short and J 8 bases short, with 11 bases between. In germline, CDR1 is SNHLY, CDR2 FYNNEI. Here the CDR3 reads CASSEVLDYEQFF. The CDR3 coding sequence is TGTGCCAGCAGTGAGGTACTAGATTATGAGCAGTTCTTC.

The chain employs TRBV4-1 and TRBJ1-4; D may be TRBD1 (6 bases). Germline V CDR1 and CDR2: MGHRA, YSYEKL. CDR3 size: 18 residues. Trimming took off 8 bases at V and 1 base at J, with 23 bases between the two ends. DNA for the CDR3: TGCGCCAGCTCTCCGGGACACTCTTTCAAGGGAACTAATGAAAAACTGTTTTTT. Its protein is CASSPGHSFKGTNEKLFF.

This clonotype was recorded at least ten times. The chain combines TRBV20-1 with TRBJ2-2, with 11 bases lining up with TRBD2. Unmatched junction bases numbered 5, after V lost 1 base and J lost 7 bases. Germline CDR1 is DFQATT and CDR2 is SNEGSKA (reference sequence). This CDR3 is 15 amino acids long. The CDR3 region is CSARVAGGPNGELFF. CDR3 nucleotides: TGCAGTGCTAGAGTAGCGGGGGGGCCTAACGGGGAGCTGTTTTTT.

The table lists this clonotype with many counts. The chain is built from TRBV5-1 and TRBJ2-3; D is perhaps TRBD1 (7 bases). V shed 4 bases and J shed 6 bases, with 21 bases lying between them. The CDR3 totals 16 residues. Germline CDR1 is SGHRS and CDR2 is YFSETQ. CDR3 sequence (DNA): TGCGCCAGCAGCGACTACCGCCAGGGGGGTTCGGATACGCAGTATTTT. Translating gives CASSDYRQGGSDTQYF.

This clonotype was recorded many times. The chain joins TRBV9 to TRBJ1-2; 12 bases agree with TRBD1. V gave up 0 bases and J gave up 8 bases; unmatched junction bases: 11. CDR3 length: 17 residues. Germline loops: CDR1 SGDLS, CDR2 YYNGEE. This CDR3 is CASSVEGQGATPLGYTF. CDR3 sequence (DNA): TGTGCCAGCAGCGTAGAGGGACAGGGGGCTACCCCTCTCGGCTACACCTTC.

The sample holds many counts of this clonotype. CDR3 in amino acids: CSASHRGSHQPQHF. In DNA, the CDR3 is TGCAGTGCTAGCCACCGAGGCAGTCATCAGCCCCAGCATTTT. The V and J genes are TRBV20-1 and TRBJ1-5, with D unresolved. From germline, CDR1 is DFQATT and CDR2 SNEGSKA (reference sequence). This CDR3 has 14 residues. V was cut by 3 bases and J by 5 bases, with 14 bases left in between.

This clonotype was recorded at least ten times. One end of the junction does not line up with germline, which may come from a read error. This sequence joins TRBV15 and TRBJ2-5; D is unclear. The CDR3 contains 16 residues. In germline, CDR1 is LNHNV, CDR2 YYDKDF (reference sequence). CDR3 in DNA: TGTGCTACCAGCAGAAACCAAGGACGTCTCGGGGAGACCCAGTACTTC. This gives the protein CATSRNQGRLGETQYF.

This clonotype was picked up many times. The J gene is TRBJ2-5, the V gene TRBV12-3 or TRBV12-4; 10 positions match TRBD1. CDR3 size: 17 residues. Germline trimming cut 4 bases from V and 1 base from J; bases unmatched to any gene: 9. The CDR3 here is CASSWGTGEWGQETQYF. CDR3 sequence (DNA): TGTGCCAGCAGTTGGGGGACAGGGGAGTGGGGCCAAGAGACCCAGTACTTC.

In this sample, this clonotype turned up many times. The genes are TRBV20-1 and TRBJ1-2; no clear D gene. Germline V gene sequence: CDR1 DFQATT, CDR2 SNEGSKA (reference sequence). Trimming cost V 6 bases and J 1 base, with 12 bases left between them. The length of the CDR3 is 13 residues. In DNA, the CDR3 is TGCAGTGCCAGCACGGGGTTTAACTATGGCTACACCTTC. This codes for CSASTGFNYGYTF.

Ten or more counts support this clonotype. This chain joins TRBV6-5 and TRBJ2-1; D unresolved. The CDR3 has 14 residues. CDR1 and CDR2 (germline): MNHEY, SVGAGI. Trimming shortened V by 6 bases and J by 7 bases, and 16 bases separated the two germline ends. CDR3 amino acids: CASSLGPRVNEQFF. The CDR3 DNA reads as TGTGCCAGCAGCCTGGGCCCACGGGTGAATGAGCAGTTCTTC.

Ten or more counts support this clonotype. V and J are TRBV7-2 and TRBJ2-2; D gene ambiguous. The V end lost 0 bases, the J end lost 6 bases, and 8 bases lay between the germline ends. The germline V gene encodes CDR1 SGHTA and CDR2 FQGNSA. The CDR3 runs to 14 residues. The CDR3 is CASSLASGSGELFF. For the CDR3, the DNA is TGTGCCAGCAGCTTAGCGTCAGGTTCCGGGGAGCTGTTTTTT. Together with reference TRBV7-2 and TRBJ2-2, the CDR3 gives the full variable domain: GAGVSQSPSNKVTEKGKDVELRCDPISGHTALYWYRQSLGQGLEFLIYFQGNSAPDKSGLPSDRFSAERTGGSVSTLTIQRTQQEDSAVYLCASSLASGSGELFFGEGSRLTVL.

The gene calls are TRBV11-2 and TRBJ1-4; tentatively, D is TRBD1 (5 bases). Trimming removed 5 bases at V and 4 bases at J, with 11 bases between. Germline V CDR1 and CDR2: SGHAT, FQNNGV. The CDR3 is 14 amino acids. CDR3 loop: CASSRGDGNEKLFF. The CDR3 DNA follows: TGTGCCAGCAGCCGGGGGGACGGTAATGAAAAACTGTTTTTT.

This clonotype was counted many times. At one boundary the junction diverges from the germline segment, which might be a read error. The chain couples TRBV7-9 to TRBJ2-7, with D perhaps assigned TRBD1 or TRBD2 (5 bases each). The CDR3 is made up of 13 amino acids. Germline-derived CDR1 and CDR2 are SEHNR and FQNEAQ (reference sequence). Here the CDR3 DNA reads TGTGCCAGCAGCTTAGGGGGCGGACCCAACGGGGACTTC. It codes for CASSLGGGPNGDF.